Shown below are 11 T cell receptor beta chains from a single sample sequenced in a study of identifying expanded T cells in peripheral blood. Assay used: immunoSEQ multiplex PCR; TCRdb lists only in-frame clones, some missing. The table shows 50,000 to 70,000 clones, with 70% to 90% occurring only once. Sequenced: blood. Receptor source: a person aged 18 to 75 in good health.

The chain is built from TRBV30 and TRBJ2-7; 8 bases line up with TRBD1. The CDR3 totals 16 residues. The germline CDR1 and CDR2 sequences are GTSNPN and SVGIG (reference sequence). V lost 1 base, J lost 0 bases, and 8 bases stayed unmatched. The CDR3 reads CAWSGQGTLGSYEQYF. In DNA form, the CDR3 reads TGTGCCTGGAGTGGACAGGGGACACTAGGCTCCTACGAGCAGTACTTC.

The V gene is TRBV30, the J gene TRBJ1-1; D unclear. Trimming removed 4 bases at V and 2 bases at J, with 5 bases between. CDR3 length: 11 amino acids. Per germline, CDR1 GTSNPN and CDR2 SVGIG (reference sequence). For the CDR3, the DNA is TGTGCCTGGAACCTCAACACTGAAGCTTTCTTT. Encoded protein: CAWNLNTEAFF. Based on the CDR3 plus reference TRBV30 and TRBJ1-1, the full variable domain is SQTIHQWPATLVQPVGSPLSLECTVEGTSNPNLYWYRQAAGRGLQLLFYSVGIGQISSEVPQNLSASRPQDRQFILSSKKLLLSDSGFYLCAWNLNTEAFFGQGTRLTVV.

A single count supports this clone. This sequence joins TRBV6-6 and TRBJ2-5; D is uncertain. The V gene lost 4 bases and the J gene lost 5 bases, with 14 bases spanning the gap. CDR3 length: 14 amino acids. Germline V gives CDR1 MNHNY, CDR2 SVGAGI (reference sequence). CDR3 region: CASSFSLAGETQYF. CDR3 nucleotide sequence: TGTGCCAGCAGTTTTTCCCTGGCTGGGGAGACCCAGTACTTC.

The chain joins TRBV6-1 to TRBJ2-7; the D gene could be TRBD1 or TRBD2 (5 bases each). This CDR3 is built from 15 residues. Germline lookup yields CDR1 MNHNS and CDR2 SASEGT. With 6 bases removed from V and 0 bases from J, the gap between germline ends came to 15 bases. As DNA, the CDR3 is TGTGCCAGCAGGTCCCGGGACGGATCCTCCTACGAGCAGTACTTC. Its translation is CASRSRDGSSYEQYF.

The chain uses TRBV6-5 and TRBJ2-5; 7 bases agree with TRBD2. Unmatched junction bases numbered 16, after V lost 11 bases and J lost 4 bases. Germline V gives CDR1 MNHEY, CDR2 SVGAGI. The CDR3 has 15 residues. The CDR3 nucleotides read TGTGCCGCAGCAGGTTGGGGGGGTACCTCAGAGACCCAGTACTTC. Translation gives CAAAGWGGTSETQYF.

The chain uses TRBV2 and TRBJ1-2; no clear D. This CDR3 is built from 14 residues. The V gene lost 3 bases and the J gene lost 8 bases, with 16 bases spanning the gap. The germline gives CDR1 SNHLY, CDR2 FYNNEI. The CDR3 is CASSDYMEGLGYTF. In nucleotides, the CDR3 is TGTGCCAGCAGTGATTACATGGAGGGTCTCGGCTACACCTTC. The entire variable domain, with the rest obtained from reference TRBV2 and TRBJ1-2, is as follows: EPEVTQTPSHQVTQMGQEVILRCVPISNHLYFYWYRQILGQKVEFLVSFYNNEISEKSEIFDDQFSVERPDGSNFTLKIRSTKLEDSAMYFCASSDYMEGLGYTFGSGTRLTVV.

This clone was seen a single time. The chain couples TRBV11-2 to TRBJ2-2, with 8 nucleotides matching TRBD1. This CDR3 contains 15 residues. J gave up 4 bases and V 2 bases, and 3 bases lay outside the gene matches. Germline lookup yields CDR1 SGHAT and CDR2 FQNNGV. The CDR3 sequence: CASSLPDRGTGELFF. The CDR3 nucleotides are TGTGCCAGCAGCTTACCTGACAGGGGCACCGGGGAGCTGTTTTTT.

V is TRBV5-1 and J is TRBJ1-1, with D possibly being TRBD1 (5 bases). This CDR3 comprises 14 residues. The V end was cut by 2 bases, the J end by 1 base, with 9 bases between. The germline CDR1 and CDR2 sequences are SGHRS and YFSETQ. As DNA, the CDR3 is TGCGCCAGCAGCTTAGACAGTTCGAACACTGAAGCTTTCTTT. It is translated as CASSLDSSNTEAFF.

The chain combines TRBV7-2 with TRBJ2-7; D gene unclear. CDR3 length: 14 amino acids. CDR1 SGHTA and CDR2 FQGNSA come from the germline V gene. Trimming took 0 bases from V and 1 from J, leaving 7 bases between them. The CDR3, as DNA: TGTGCCAGCAGCTTAGCGGCGGCTTCCTACGAGCAGTACTTC. Translation: CASSLAAASYEQYF.

The chain is built from TRBV2 and TRBJ2-5; D is undetermined. The last part of the DNA fits TRBJ2-7 better; the J call may be wrong. This CDR3 is built from 11 residues. Germline V lookup: CDR1 SNHLY, CDR2 FYNNEI. Here the CDR3 reads CASRTGYEQYF. DNA of the CDR3: TGTGCCAGCCGAACGGGCTACGAGCAGTACTTC.

V and J are TRBV28 and TRBJ2-7, with 14 bases fitting TRBD2. This CDR3 region has 16 residues. The germline CDR1 and CDR2 sequences are MDHEN and SYDVKM. V shed 8 bases and J 2 bases; nucleotides not matched to a gene: 8. CDR3 in amino acids: CASRGLAGERTYEQYF. Written as DNA, the CDR3 is TGTGCCAGCCGGGGACTAGCGGGAGAAAGAACCTACGAGCAGTACTTC.